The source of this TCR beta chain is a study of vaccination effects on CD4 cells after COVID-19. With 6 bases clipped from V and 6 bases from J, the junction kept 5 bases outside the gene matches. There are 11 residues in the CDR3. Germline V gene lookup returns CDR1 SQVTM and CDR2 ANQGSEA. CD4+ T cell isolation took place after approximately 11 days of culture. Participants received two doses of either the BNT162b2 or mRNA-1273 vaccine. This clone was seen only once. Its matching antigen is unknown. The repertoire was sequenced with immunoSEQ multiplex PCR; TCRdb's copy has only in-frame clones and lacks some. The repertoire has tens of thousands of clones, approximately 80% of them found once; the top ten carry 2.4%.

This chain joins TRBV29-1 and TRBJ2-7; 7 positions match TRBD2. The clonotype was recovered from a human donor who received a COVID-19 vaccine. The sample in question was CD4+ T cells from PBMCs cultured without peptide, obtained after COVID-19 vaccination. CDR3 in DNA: TGCAGCGTGTGGGAGGGGAGCGAGCAGTACGTC. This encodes CSVWEGSEQYV.